This T cell receptor (beta chain) was profiled in a study of cytomegalovirus exposure and HLA in healthy donors. Study results and caveats: Rarity characterized most TCR sequences, yet some public TCRs appeared in many donors.

About this clone: What it binds is unknown.

The CDR3 loop spans 13 amino acids. After removal of 5 bases from V and 6 bases from J, the junction contained 7 bases not matched to a gene. Looked up from germline, CDR1 is PRHDT and CDR2 is FYEKMQ (reference sequence). Clones were read by immunoSEQ multiplex PCR, and TCRdb kept only the in-frame ones, dropping some. The sample shows approximately 150,000 clones, 87% of them seen only once. The chain recombines TRBV13 with TRBJ2-7, with TRBD1 identical over 7 bases. The origin of this receptor is a man aged 18 to 30 in good health and CMV-seropositive. Specimen: PBMCs. CDR3 in DNA: TGTGCCAGCAGCCAGACAGGGTCTCCCGAGCAGTACTTC. Its translation is CASSQTGSPEQYF.